This T cell receptor beta chain comes out of a study of T cells in localized non-small cell lung cancer. Study results and limitations: Adjacent lung was found to contain a median approximately 60 of the top 100 tumor clones. As only one tumor region underwent sequencing, heterogeneity remains possible.

Turning to this clone: What it binds is unknown.

The germline gives CDR1 LNHDA, CDR2 SQIVND (reference sequence). Deletions cut 8 bases from V and 7 bases from J, with 18 bases between. This CDR3 comprises 14 residues. Here immunoSEQ multiplex PCR was the method, and the copy in TCRdb shows in-frame clones only, minus some. Of under 55,000 clones listed, roughly 91% were seen once; the top ten hold roughly a tenth. The chain is built from TRBV19 and TRBJ1-5; perhaps TRBD1 as D (6 bases). The starting material was PBMCs, obtained before any cancer treatment. This TCR derives from a woman aged 35-75 years with stage II lung adenocarcinoma. CDR3 in DNA: TGTGCCAGTCGGAGGGGACCAGGGGACCAGCCCCAGCATTTT. Translating gives CASRRGPGDQPQHF.